This T cell receptor (beta chain) was obtained from a study of Graves' ophthalmopathy and Graves' hyperthyroidism. The V gene lost 1 base and the J gene lost 0 bases, with 9 bases spanning the gap. Germline CDR1 is SGHNT and CDR2 is YENEEA. The CDR3 has 15 residues. The TCR beta CDR3 regions underwent amplification from RNA transcripts. RT-PCR was first run with HTBI primers, then multiplex PCR in a second round. TCRdb ran MiXCR on the multiplex PCR reads and lists one entry per CDR3 protein. The sample lists roughly 600,000 distinct CDR3 sequences, 39% occurring once. This clonotype was observed a handful of times.

This clonotype originated in an adult man with Graves' hyperthyroidism. This chain joins TRBV11-3 and TRBJ1-1; D remains unclear. Source material: peripheral blood or thyroid tissue (not recorded which). Here the CDR3 DNA reads TGTGCCAGCAGCTTAGGGCGACGGATGAACACTGAAGCTTTCTTT. Translation: CASSLGRRMNTEAFF.